Below, one T cell receptor beta chain is given with its context. Trimming removed 5 bases at V and 2 bases at J, with 10 bases between. CDR3 length: 13 residues. Germline CDR1 and CDR2: SGHNT and YYREEE (reference sequence). This entry comes from a study of blood T cell repertoires in COVID-19. About the study: PBMCs, B-cell-depleted T cells, or T cells provided the cDNA or gDNA that made up the material.

In the original processing: Nucleated cell number was recorded as an estimate derived from reference gene primer amplification. Assay used: immunoSEQ multiplex PCR; TCRdb lists only in-frame clones, some missing. V and J calls and clone size come straight from that table; D and trimming were deduced from the DNA. The sample has over 200,000 clones; around 90% are singletons. The chain has TRBV5-4 and TRBJ1-2; D is possibly TRBD1 (6 bases). This clonotype was sampled from a man aged 55 to 70 with COVID-19, enrolled during active disease. The sample was peripheral blood. Here the CDR3 reads CASSYTGNYGYTF. The DNA of the CDR3 is TGTGCCAGCAGTTATACAGGGAACTATGGCTACACCTTC.